The rows below give T cell receptor beta chains drawn from one sample of a study of blood T cells in healthy people across ages. TCRdb re-analysed the 5' RACE reads in MiXCR, keeping a single row per CDR3 protein. The table has 800,000 to 950,000 distinct CDR3 sequences, roughly 28% seen once; the top ten hold around 9.6%. The same sample was also used in a study of T cells of mothers and their children.

The sample comprised blood. Receptor source: a woman between 40 and 55 years old in good health. Each CDR3 is given with its conserved first and last residue. The order of the fields is clone size, J gene, V gene, D gene, CDR3 protein, CDR3 DNA. The D gene is left open where the match is weak. Clone sizes are given selectively: once, few, many, or a class where the clone is expanded.

clone size: .; J gene: TRBJ2-3; V gene: TRBV6-5; D gene: .; CDR3 protein: CASSYSDSRTDTQYF; CDR3 DNA: TGTGCCAGCAGTTACTCGGACAGCCGGACGGATACGCAGTATTTT
clone size: .; J gene: TRBJ2-7; V gene: TRBV27; D gene: TRBD1; CDR3 protein: CASRSRDRVYEQYF; CDR3 DNA: TGTGCCAGCAGGTCACGGGACAGGGTATACGAGCAGTACTTC
clone size: .; J gene: TRBJ2-1; V gene: TRBV5-1; D gene: TRBD1; CDR3 protein: CASSQSGTGNNEQFF; CDR3 DNA: TGCGCCAGCAGCCAATCCGGGACAGGGAACAATGAGCAGTTCTTC
clone size: many; J gene: TRBJ2-7; V gene: TRBV5-1; D gene: .; CDR3 protein: CASSLGTSPEQYF; CDR3 DNA: TGCGCCAGCAGCTTGGGGACTTCTCCCGAGCAGTACTTC
clone size: .; J gene: TRBJ1-1; V gene: TRBV7-3; D gene: .; CDR3 protein: CASSLDEGRRAEAFF; CDR3 DNA: TGTGCCAGCAGCTTAGATGAGGGGCGAAGGGCTGAAGCTTTCTTT
clone size: .; J gene: TRBJ1-1; V gene: TRBV7-3; D gene: .; CDR3 protein: CASSLNSGKAGAFF; CDR3 DNA: TGTGCCAGCAGCTTAAATTCGGGCAAGGCTGGAGCTTTCTTT
clone size: .; J gene: TRBJ1-1; V gene: TRBV4-3; D gene: TRBD1; CDR3 protein: CASGQRTGVPTEAFF; CDR3 DNA: TGCGCCAGCGGCCAACGAACAGGGGTTCCCACTGAAGCTTTCTTT
clone size: few; J gene: TRBJ2-5; V gene: TRBV7-3; D gene: .; CDR3 protein: CASRPRGGAEEQYF; CDR3 DNA: TGTGCCAGCAGGCCCAGGGGAGGCGCGGAAGAGCAGTACTTC
clone size: once; J gene: TRBJ2-7; V gene: TRBV5-1; D gene: .; CDR3 protein: CASSPARYEQYF; CDR3 DNA: TGCGCCAGCAGCCCGGCACGCTACGAGCAGTACTTC
clone size: few; J gene: TRBJ2-3; V gene: TRBV6-1; D gene: TRBD2; CDR3 protein: CASSRALAGGPTQGTQYF; CDR3 DNA: TGTGCCAGCAGTAGGGCGCTAGCGGGGGGGCCCACCCAAGGTACGCAGTATTTT
clone size: few; J gene: TRBJ2-3; V gene: TRBV5-4; D gene: .; CDR3 protein: CASSLGQPDTQYF; CDR3 DNA: TGTGCCAGCAGCTTGGGACAACCAGATACGCAGTATTTT
clone size: .; J gene: TRBJ2-1; V gene: TRBV7-2; D gene: TRBD2; CDR3 protein: CASSLGGGVSSNEQFF; CDR3 DNA: TGTGCCAGCAGCTTAGGGGGAGGGGTATCCAGCAATGAGCAGTTCTTC
clone size: few; J gene: TRBJ1-5; V gene: TRBV5-6; D gene: .; CDR3 protein: CASSRDGHQPQHF; CDR3 DNA: TGTGCCAGCAGCAGGGACGGCCATCAGCCCCAGCATTTT
clone size: .; J gene: TRBJ2-1; V gene: TRBV2; D gene: .; CDR3 protein: CASSQTTIPGNEQFF; CDR3 DNA: TGTGCCAGCTCTCAGACTACCATCCCGGGCAATGAGCAGTTCTTC
clone size: many; J gene: TRBJ2-7; V gene: TRBV15; D gene: TRBD1; CDR3 protein: CATSREPGTVNYEQYF; CDR3 DNA: TGTGCCACCAGCAGAGAACCCGGGACAGTTAACTACGAGCAGTACTTC
clone size: many; J gene: TRBJ2-1; V gene: TRBV3-1; D gene: TRBD2; CDR3 protein: CASSQDSGGGYNNEQFF; CDR3 DNA: TGTGCCAGCAGCCAAGATTCGGGCGGGGGTTACAACAATGAGCAGTTCTTC